What follows are 9 T cell receptor beta chains derived from one specimen sequenced in a study of cytomegalovirus exposure and HLA in healthy donors. The PCR was carried out with 60 Vbeta primers and 13 Jbeta primers. Sequencing was performed with immunoSEQ multiplex PCR; in TCRdb, only in-frame clones are kept and a portion is missing. The top ten hold over 1% of the sample, which has 200,000 to 250,000 clones, 85% seen once. Material for sequencing was PBMCs. The receptors stem from a human donor in good health.

The sample holds a few counts of this clone. The V and J genes are TRBV27 and TRBJ2-1; 10 nucleotides line up with TRBD2. J lost 9 bases, V lost 7 bases, and 12 bases had no gene match. Germline CDR1 and CDR2: MNHEY and SMNVEV (reference sequence). The CDR3 is 15 amino acids. This CDR3 is CASTFSGRASGEQFF. The CDR3 region has the DNA TGTGCCAGCACCTTCAGCGGGAGGGCGTCTGGTGAGCAGTTCTTC.

The chain uses TRBV10-3 and TRBJ2-3; TRBD2 aligns across 12 bases. Germline trimming cut 0 bases from V and 4 bases from J; bases unmatched to any gene: 2. This CDR3 is built from 16 residues. Germline V gives CDR1 ENHRY, CDR2 SYGVKD. For the CDR3, the DNA is TGTGCCATCAGTGAGTCGACTAGCGGGAGATCAGATACGCAGTATTTT. Its protein is CAISESTSGRSDTQYF.

This clone was seen a single time. V gene TRBV27 combines with J gene TRBJ1-5; D is perhaps TRBD1 (5 bases). CDR1 is MNHEY and CDR2 is SMNVEV in the germline V gene (reference sequence). The CDR3 is 16 amino acids. Trimming removed 0 bases at V and 1 base at J, with 10 bases between. The CDR3 coding sequence is TGTGCCAGCAGTTTATCCCCCGGGGGAAGCAATCAGCCCCAGCATTTT. Its protein product is CASSLSPGGSNQPQHF.

The chain is built from TRBV7-9 and TRBJ2-3; 12 nucleotides match TRBD2. Germline trimming cut 1 base from V and 3 bases from J; bases unmatched to any gene: 5. The CDR3 length is 17 residues. Germline V gene sequence: CDR1 SEHNR, CDR2 FQNEAQ (reference sequence). The CDR3 loop reads CASSLETSGSRTDTQYF. The CDR3 region has the DNA TGTGCCAGCAGCTTAGAGACTAGCGGGAGTCGTACAGATACGCAGTATTTT. The variable domain in full, completed from reference TRBV7-9 and TRBJ2-3, reads DTGVSQNPRHKITKRGQNVTFRCDPISEHNRLYWYRQTLGQGPEFLTYFQNEAQLEKSRLLSDRFSAERPKGSFSTLEIQRTEQGDSAMYLCASSLETSGSRTDTQYFGPGTRLTVL.

This clone is a singleton in its sample. The junction departs from germline at one end; a sequencing error may be responsible. The V gene is TRBV7-3, the J gene TRBJ2-1; the D gene is possibly TRBD2 (5 bases). Germline CDR1 reads SGHTA; CDR2 reads FQGTGA. The CDR3 contains 13 residues. The CDR3 DNA reads as TGTGCCAGCAGCGTAACTAGAGGTAATGAGCAGTTCTTC. It yields the protein CASSVTRGNEQFF.

The rearrangement links TRBV5-6 to TRBJ2-3, with 9 bases identical to TRBD1. Looked up from germline, CDR1 is SGHDT and CDR2 is YYEEEE. The CDR3 consists of 16 residues. V lost 1 base and J lost 3; bases outside the gene matches: 6. CDR3 in amino acids: CASSLSGQGMTDTQYF. The CDR3 DNA sequence: TGTGCCAGCAGCTTGTCGGGACAGGGTATGACAGATACGCAGTATTTT.

V and J are TRBV2 and TRBJ2-1, with 12 bases aligning to TRBD2. This CDR3 has 14 amino acids. The ends lost 6 bases at V and 10 bases at J; junction bases unmatched: 7. Germline V gene lookup returns CDR1 SNHLY and CDR2 FYNNEI. The CDR3 loop reads CASRVLAGGLEQFF. In DNA form, the CDR3 reads TGTGCCAGCAGAGTACTAGCGGGAGGTCTCGAGCAGTTCTTC.

V gene TRBV6-6 combines with J gene TRBJ2-3; the D gene is possibly TRBD1 (6 bases). In germline, CDR1 is MNHNY, CDR2 SVGAGI (reference sequence). CDR3 length: 15 residues. Between the trimmed V and J ends, which lost 6 bases and 1 base, there was a span of 14 bases. The DNA for the CDR3 is TGTGCCAGCAGGAGCCCGGGACAAGGCACAGATACGCAGTATTTT. Its translation is CASRSPGQGTDTQYF.

V and J are TRBV2 and TRBJ2-7, with D possibly matching TRBD2 (6 bases). V was pared by 4 bases and J by 2 bases, with 24 bases between. Per the germline V gene, CDR1 is SNHLY and CDR2 is FYNNEI. The CDR3 runs to 18 residues. CDR3: CASSVSEKVGGTAYEQYF. In DNA, the CDR3 is TGTGCCAGCAGTGTTTCAGAGAAGGTAGGCGGGACCGCCTACGAGCAGTACTTC.